This T cell receptor beta chain was documented in a study of CD8+CD57+ T cells in acquired aplastic anemia. The TCR beta profiling, which covered VDJ combination and CDR3 sequence, was carried out using genomic DNA as the template. One entry per CDR3 protein results from TCRdb running MiXCR on the reads. The sample carries 200,000 or so distinct CDR3 sequences, approximately 50% recorded once. The CDR3 contains 20 residues. CDR1 MGHRA and CDR2 YSYEKL come from the germline V gene. The V and J ends lost 0 bases and 3 bases, in that order; junction bases with no gene match: 14. Patients chosen for sequencing had CD8+CD57+ cells that had expanded, as shown by flow cytometry. Patients, without exception, had severe acquired aplastic anemia. Blood came from patients not yet given any therapy.

The TCR originated in a human donor with aplastic anemia. Sequenced material: sorted CD4+, CD8+, or CD8+CD57+ T cells (not recorded which) from PBMCs. The chain employs TRBV4-1 and TRBJ2-1; 10 bases line up with TRBD2. CDR3 region: CASSQDFGTSARVHYNEQFF. In nucleotides, the CDR3 is TGCGCCAGCAGCCAAGATTTCGGGACTAGCGCACGGGTCCACTACAATGAGCAGTTCTTC.